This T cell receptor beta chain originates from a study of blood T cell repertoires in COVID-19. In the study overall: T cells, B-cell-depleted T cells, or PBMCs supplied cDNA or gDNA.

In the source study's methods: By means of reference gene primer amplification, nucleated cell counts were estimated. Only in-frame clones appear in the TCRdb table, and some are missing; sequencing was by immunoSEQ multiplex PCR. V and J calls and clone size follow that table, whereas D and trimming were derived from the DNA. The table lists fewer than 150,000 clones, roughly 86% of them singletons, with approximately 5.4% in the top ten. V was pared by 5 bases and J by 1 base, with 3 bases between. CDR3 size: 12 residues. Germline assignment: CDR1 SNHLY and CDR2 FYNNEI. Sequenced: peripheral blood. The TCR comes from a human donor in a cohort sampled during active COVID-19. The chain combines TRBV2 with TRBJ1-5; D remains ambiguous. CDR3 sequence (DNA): TGTGCCAGCAGTCCAAGCAATCAGCCCCAGCATTTT. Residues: CASSPSNQPQHF.